These 20 T cell receptor beta chains came from one sample sequenced in a study of CD8 T cells in Susac syndrome. RNA totalling roughly 0.45 to 1 ug underwent reverse transcription with random hexamers. TCRdb ran MiXCR on the immunoSEQ multiplex PCR reads and lists one entry per CDR3 protein. The sample lists under 200,000 distinct CDR3 sequences; over 75% were seen once. Sequencing was performed on CD4+ T cells from PBMCs. These receptors were obtained from a human donor with Susac syndrome.

The V call is TRBV2, the J call TRBJ1-5; 8 bases fit TRBD1. Germline trimming cut 6 bases from V and 6 bases from J; bases unmatched to any gene: 7. Germline assignment: CDR1 SNHLY and CDR2 FYNNEI. This CDR3 is 14 amino acids long. The CDR3 spells CASSGQGGSQPQHF. CDR3 in DNA: TGTGCCAGCAGCGGACAGGGAGGAAGTCAGCCCCAGCATTTT.

The chain links TRBV6-4 to TRBJ1-5, with 8 bases that match TRBD1. V gave up 7 bases and J gave up 1 base; unmatched junction bases: 3. The length of the CDR3 is 14 residues. Germline V gene data show CDR1 as MRHNA and CDR2 as SNTAGT. CDR3 coding DNA: TGTGCCAGCATACGGGACAGGAGCAATCAGCCCCAGCATTTT. This gives the protein CASIRDRSNQPQHF.

Only one count was recorded for this clonotype. Here the CDR3 DNA reads TGTGCCATCGCGAAGGGCACCGGGGAGCTGTTTTTT. It yields the protein CAIAKGTGELFF. This chain uses TRBV7-9 with TRBJ2-2; no firm D call. This CDR3 region has 12 residues. Germline CDR1 reads SEHNR; CDR2 reads FQNEAQ (reference sequence). V lost 10 bases and J 4 bases, leaving 10 bases between the germline ends.

This clonotype appeared once. The gene calls are TRBV20-1 and TRBJ1-5; D is uncertain. Germline V CDR1 and CDR2: DFQATT, SNEGSKA (reference sequence). Trimming removed 5 bases at V and 4 bases at J, with 9 bases between. The CDR3 sequence is 12 residues long. The CDR3 DNA follows: TGCAGTGCTCGCCCGAAGAATCAGCCCCAGCATTTT. Residues: CSARPKNQPQHF.

The genes are TRBV3-1 and TRBJ2-1; TRBD2 matches at 7 bases. The CDR3 sequence is 16 residues long. V trimming: 2 bases; J trimming: 6 bases; junction bases outside the gene matches: 10. Germline loops: CDR1 LGHDT, CDR2 YNNKEL (reference sequence). CDR3 nucleotide sequence: TGTGCCAGCAGCCAACCCTCGCGGGGGACTGGCAATGAGCAGTTCTTC. It encodes CASSQPSRGTGNEQFF.

The chain couples TRBV3-1 to TRBJ2-7; D is ambiguous. The V end lost 3 bases, the J end lost 3 bases, and 6 bases lay between the germline ends. Germline CDR1 and CDR2: LGHDT and YNNKEL (reference sequence). The CDR3 spans 12 residues. The chain's CDR3 is CASSQLSYEQYF. In nucleotides, the CDR3 is TGTGCCAGCAGCCAGCTCAGCTACGAGCAGTACTTC.

The CDR3 coding sequence is TGCGCCAGCAGCGGAATAGCGGGAGACTACAATGAGCAGTTCTTC. As protein: CASSGIAGDYNEQFF. The rearrangement links TRBV5-1 to TRBJ2-1, with 9 bases matching TRBD2. J gave up 3 bases and V 4 bases, and 5 bases lay outside the gene matches. This CDR3 has 15 amino acids. From germline, CDR1 is SGHRS and CDR2 YFSETQ.

This clonotype came up a few times. The chain recombines TRBV12-3 or TRBV12-4 with TRBJ1-5; 9 nucleotides align to TRBD1. Losses at the gene ends were 4 bases for V and 4 bases for J; bases not matched to a gene: 5. This CDR3 region has 15 residues. The CDR3 region has the DNA TGTGCCAGCAGTTCCGGGACAGGGTCGAATCAGCCCCAGCATTTT. As protein: CASSSGTGSNQPQHF.

This chain uses TRBV18 with TRBJ1-2; no firm D call. Germline V gene sequence: CDR1 KGHSH, CDR2 LQKENI. This CDR3 has 15 amino acids. V lost 4 bases, J lost 2 bases, and 14 bases lay in between. The CDR3 is CASSRIDGSNYGYTF. The CDR3 DNA follows: TGTGCCAGCTCACGGATCGATGGTTCCAACTATGGCTACACCTTC.

This chain links TRBV12-3 or TRBV12-4 with TRBJ2-4; 7 nucleotides match TRBD1. V was clipped by 4 bases and J by 3 bases; unmatched bases: 3. CDR3 length equals 14 residues. As DNA, the CDR3 is TGTGCCAGCAGTTCGGGACAGAGCAAAAACATTCAGTACTTC. Amino acid sequence: CASSSGQSKNIQYF.

In DNA form, the CDR3 reads TGTGCCAGCAGAATTACCTCGGACAGGCCAGATACGCAGTATTTT. It codes for CASRITSDRPDTQYF. The J gene is TRBJ2-3, the V gene TRBV12-3 or TRBV12-4, with 7 bases fitting TRBD1. CDR3 size: 15 residues. Trimming took 6 bases from V and 4 from J; bases not matched to a gene: 10.

The chain carries TRBV5-4 and TRBJ1-2; no firm D call. Germline V gene sequence: CDR1 SGHNT, CDR2 YYREEE (reference sequence). The CDR3 consists of 15 residues. With 0 bases removed from V and 4 bases from J, the gap between germline ends came to 13 bases. CDR3 bases: TGTGCCAGCAGCTTGGGTCCAGGAATCGTCTATGGCTACACCTTC. Protein sequence: CASSLGPGIVYGYTF.

The CDR3, as DNA: TGCGCCAGCAGCCGCGGATGGAGGGCCGGCCGGGGGGTTTCCGGGGAGCTGTTTTTT. Protein: CASSRGWRAGRGVSGELFF. V is TRBV4-1 and J is TRBJ2-2; 7 bases map to TRBD2. Germline CDR1 MGHRA, CDR2 YSYEKL. Losses at the gene ends were 4 bases for V and 6 bases for J; bases not matched to a gene: 20. The CDR3 has 19 amino acids.

The V and J genes are TRBV23-1 and TRBJ2-5; TRBD2 is a possible D gene (6 bases). TRBV23-1 is flagged as an ORF with uncertain function. The CDR3 length is 16 residues. Trimming stripped 3 bases from V and 0 bases from J, with 14 bases between. CDR3 sequence: CASSHSPRGNQETQYF. CDR3 in DNA: TGCGCCAGCAGTCATTCTCCCCGGGGGAACCAAGAGACCCAGTACTTC.

This clonotype came up once. This chain joins TRBV5-1 and TRBJ1-3; the D gene is possibly TRBD1 (6 bases). Trimming took 4 bases from V and 2 from J, leaving 13 bases between them. The CDR3 is 15 amino acids. Germline assignment: CDR1 SGHRS and CDR2 YFSETQ. The CDR3 DNA follows: TGCGCCAGCAGCCCGGAGACAGGAACTGGAAACACCATATATTTT. Amino acids: CASSPETGTGNTIYF.

The chain combines TRBV2 with TRBJ2-5, with 8 nucleotides matching TRBD2. The CDR3 contains 13 residues. The germline V gene has CDR1 SNHLY and CDR2 FYNNEI. CDR3 protein: CATTRGGRETQYF. The CDR3 nucleotides read TGTGCAACCACCCGGGGGGGCCGGGAGACCCAGTACTTC. The full variable domain, rest sourced from reference TRBV2 and TRBJ2-5, is EPEVTQTPSHQVTQMGQEVILRCVPISNHLYFYWYRQILGQKVEFLVSFYNNEISEKSEIFDDQFSVERPDGSNFTLKIRSTKLEDSAMYFCATTRGGRETQYFGPGTRLLVL.

The J gene is TRBJ1-1, the V gene TRBV7-9; D may be TRBD1 (5 bases). Germline V gene data show CDR1 as SEHNR and CDR2 as FQNEAQ (reference sequence). The V and J ends lost 5 bases and 2 bases respectively, with 9 bases between them. The CDR3 has 13 amino acids. CDR3 protein: CASSHTGNTEAFF. The DNA of the CDR3 is TGTGCCAGCAGCCATACAGGAAACACTGAAGCTTTCTTT.

The genes are TRBV4-1 and TRBJ1-2; 9 nucleotides line up with TRBD1. From germline, CDR1 is MGHRA and CDR2 YSYEKL. The V and J ends lost 4 bases and 8 bases, in that order; junction bases with no gene match: 17. The CDR3 sequence is 17 residues long. CDR3 in amino acids: CASSPPRGNRGRLGYTF. The CDR3 bases are TGCGCCAGCAGCCCCCCTAGGGGCAACAGGGGGCGTTTAGGCTACACCTTC.

The chain links TRBV6-2 or TRBV6-3 to TRBJ2-3; no firm D call. Germline-derived CDR1 and CDR2 are MNHEY and SVGEGT. The CDR3 has 16 amino acids. Trimming took off 2 bases at V and 5 bases at J, with 17 bases between the two ends. In DNA, the CDR3 is TGTGCCAGCAGTTACGACTCGACGAGGTCATTAGATACGCAGTATTTT. Its protein product is CASSYDSTRSLDTQYF.

This clonotype was seen once. The CDR3 spells CASRPPGAGNTIYF. DNA for the CDR3: TGCGCCAGCAGACCGCCGGGGGCTGGAAACACCATATATTTT. J is TRBJ1-3 and V is TRBV5-1; a weak D match, TRBD1 (5 bases). Per germline, CDR1 SGHRS and CDR2 YFSETQ. CDR3 length: 14 residues. V was shortened by 5 bases and J by 2 bases, with 11 bases between the two germline ends.